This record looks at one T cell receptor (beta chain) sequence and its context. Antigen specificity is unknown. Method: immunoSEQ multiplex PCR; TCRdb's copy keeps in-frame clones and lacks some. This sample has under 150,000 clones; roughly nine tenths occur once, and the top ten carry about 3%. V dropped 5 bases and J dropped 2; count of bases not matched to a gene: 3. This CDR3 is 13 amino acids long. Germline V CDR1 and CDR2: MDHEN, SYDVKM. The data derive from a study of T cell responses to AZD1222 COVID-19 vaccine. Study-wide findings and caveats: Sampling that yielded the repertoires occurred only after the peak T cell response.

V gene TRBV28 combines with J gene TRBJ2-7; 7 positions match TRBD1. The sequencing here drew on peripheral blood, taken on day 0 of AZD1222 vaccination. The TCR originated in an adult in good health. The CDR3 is CASSTQGAYEQYF. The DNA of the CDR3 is TGTGCCAGCAGTACCCAGGGGGCCTACGAGCAGTACTTC.